This T cell receptor beta chain was captured in a study of shared clonotypes between healthy human individuals. General study points: All-four-donor shared clonotypes had higher generation probabilities than non-shared clonotypes did.

Germline loops: CDR1 SGDLS, CDR2 YYNGEE. The CDR3 has 17 amino acids. Trimming removed 0 bases from V and 0 bases from J, with 13 bases in between. With respect to this clone: The antigen is not known.

Clones were sequenced by immunoSEQ multiplex PCR, and TCRdb holds only the in-frame ones, with some missing. The sample has about 1.1 million clones, approximately 75% seen once. The TCR sequence derives from a man in his late teens or twenties in good health. Some clones in this sample may be carry-over from other donors' samples. This sequence joins TRBV9 and TRBJ1-5, with D unresolved. Material: memory CD4+ T cells from PBMCs. The sample's subset: CD45RA-negative fraction. CDR3 loop: CASSVEAGLYSNQPQHF. The CDR3 DNA reads TGTGCCAGCAGCGTAGAGGCAGGATTATATAGCAATCAGCCCCAGCATTTT.